This T cell receptor (beta chain) was identified during a study of CD8 T cells in ankylosing spondylitis. The table lists this clonotype with a few counts. The antigen remains undetermined. The germline CDR1 and CDR2 sequences are MNHEY and SVGAGI. The CDR3 is made up of 17 amino acids. After removal of 2 bases from V and 0 bases from J, the junction contained 7 bases not matched to a gene. Study-level points and caveats: Disease-associated clones were reportedly significantly overrepresented in matched ankylosing spondylitis synovial fluid. Apparently characteristic of ankylosing spondylitis blood was a TCR beta motif (roughly eight highly homologous variants). The disease-linked clones had a CD8+ phenotype and low blood frequencies.

Library preparation for TCR beta used quantitative 5'-RACE with molecular barcodes. TCRdb re-called the 5' RACE reads with MiXCR, one entry per CDR3 protein. The sample contains a few hundred thousand distinct CDR3 sequences, more than 20% of which appear only once. This TCR was sampled from a male donor with ankylosing spondylitis or in good health (not recorded which). Input material: blood, either unsorted or a sorted T cell fraction (not recorded which). The V call is TRBV6-5, the J call TRBJ2-3; 8 nucleotides line up with TRBD1. The CDR3 DNA follows: TGTGCCAGCAGTTACAGCTCGGGGACAGGCAGCACAGATACGCAGTATTTT. Protein sequence: CASSYSSGTGSTDTQYF.